This record covers a single T cell receptor beta chain. The data were obtained in a study of shared clonotypes between healthy human individuals. Study-wide background: The plates for each donor numbered three CD4 naive, three CD4 memory, two CD8 naive and one CD8 memory.

Per the germline V gene, CDR1 is SGHRS and CDR2 is YFSETQ. The CDR3 length is 16 residues. The germline V and J ends were trimmed by 3 bases and 3 bases, with 18 bases remaining between them. This table comes from immunoSEQ multiplex PCR, and its TCRdb copy is limited to in-frame clones, with some not included. Seen here are approximately 710,000 clones, 90% observed once, and the top ten hold around a third. The origin of this receptor is a man aged 18 to 29 in good health. Some clones in this sample may be carry-over from other donors' samples. The sequenced material came from memory CD8+ T cells from PBMCs. Described subset: CD45RO+ cells pooled with CCR7-negative TemRA cells. This chain connects TRBV5-1 to TRBJ1-1, with D unclear. CDR3 region: CASSWTTSSLDTEAFF. Written as DNA, the CDR3 is TGCGCCAGCAGCTGGACTACAAGTTCCCTGGACACTGAAGCTTTCTTT.